This T cell receptor beta chain was captured by sequencing in a study of prognosis after radiotherapy for stage I lung cancer. Across the study: It was SBRT that served as radiotherapy, in 3 to 5 fractions with a biologically effective dose of at least 100 Gy. Notes on the study in general: Frequencies of TRBV and TRBJ gene use reportedly varied by whether patients had metastases.

CDR3 length: 15 residues. The V and J ends lost 2 bases and 0 bases respectively, with 11 bases between them. The germline gives CDR1 SGHRS, CDR2 YFSETQ. Patients were all node-negative on CT and PET/CT, lacking prior chemotherapy, radiotherapy or other malignancies. Genomic DNA was subjected to two-round multiplex PCR for amplification of TCR beta CDR3. Primers were specific to each TRBV and TRBJ gene in first-round PCR. The second round of PCR employed universal primers. TCRdb independently ran MiXCR on the multiplex PCR reads; one entry per CDR3 protein. The sample yields about 51,000 distinct CDR3 sequences, about a third seen once. This clonotype was found many times. What it recognizes is unknown.

Sample: PBMCs, taken before or after stereotactic body radiation therapy (not recorded which). The J gene is TRBJ1-1, the V gene TRBV5-1, with unresolved D. The TCR sequence derives from a donor over 45 with non-small cell lung cancer. CDR3 in amino acids: CASSFAAHVNTEAFF. CDR3 DNA sequence: TGCGCCAGCAGCTTCGCGGCGCATGTGAACACTGAAGCTTTCTTT.